One T cell receptor (beta chain) is described in this entry. Antigen unknown. Libraries were prepared by immunoSEQ multiplex PCR; TCRdb keeps only in-frame clonotypes and omits some of them. The sample holds about 140,000 clones, roughly 89% seen once. This record comes from a study of T cell responses to AZD1222 COVID-19 vaccine. CDR3 length equals 15 residues. V gave up 7 bases and J gave up 0 bases, with 13 bases separating them. Germline V gene sequence: CDR1 LNHDA, CDR2 SQIVND (reference sequence). Study results and caveats: CD4 TCRs linked to vaccination spanned spike, dominating at 160-218 and 743-854. The donors showed a predominance of white British ancestry and of females, with possible underestimation of clonal diversity. Among AZD1222 vaccinees, only six or seven were seropositive at baseline. A rise in Spike-specific TCR breadth and depth followed two AZD1222 doses.

The rearrangement joins TRBV19 to TRBJ1-3, with D uncertain. The sequenced sample was peripheral blood, obtained 28 days after the second dose of the MenACWY control vaccine. The receptor was derived from an adult who received the MenACWY meningococcal vaccine as a control. CDR3 bases: TGTGCCAGTACCACGACACCACCCTCTGGAAACACCATATATTTT. Its protein product is CASTTTPPSGNTIYF.